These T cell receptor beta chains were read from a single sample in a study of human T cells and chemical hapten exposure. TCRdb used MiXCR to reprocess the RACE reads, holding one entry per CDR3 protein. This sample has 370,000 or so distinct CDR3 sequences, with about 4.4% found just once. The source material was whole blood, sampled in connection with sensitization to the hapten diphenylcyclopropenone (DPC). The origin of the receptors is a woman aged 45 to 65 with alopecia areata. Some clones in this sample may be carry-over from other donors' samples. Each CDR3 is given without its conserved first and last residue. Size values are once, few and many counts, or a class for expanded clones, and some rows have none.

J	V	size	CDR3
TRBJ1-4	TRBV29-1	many	SVGGESEKLF
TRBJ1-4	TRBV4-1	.	ASNLDGTGNEKLF
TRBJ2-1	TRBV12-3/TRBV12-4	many	ASSHGHFYNEQF
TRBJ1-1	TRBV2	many	ASKREQGNTEAF
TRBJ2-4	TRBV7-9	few	ASSQSGVAKNIQY
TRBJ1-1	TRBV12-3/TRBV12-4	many	ASSPGGSRNTEAF
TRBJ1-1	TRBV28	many	ASTPGQPNTEAF
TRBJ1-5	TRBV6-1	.	ASSELFRLSNQPQH
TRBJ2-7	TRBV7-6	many	ASSLVVESTSEQY
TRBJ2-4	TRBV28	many	ASSYRGAKNIQY
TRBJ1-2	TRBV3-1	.	ASSHDRLNYGYT
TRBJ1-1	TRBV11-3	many	ASSLERNTEAF
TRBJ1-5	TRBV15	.	ATSRRGSNQPQH
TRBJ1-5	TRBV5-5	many	ASSLGTANQPQH
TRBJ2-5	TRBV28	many	ASRPVETQY
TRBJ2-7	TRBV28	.	ASSSGTVDYEQY
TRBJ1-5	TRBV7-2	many	ASSLNRGINQPQH
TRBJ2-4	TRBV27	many	ASSLAAKNIQY
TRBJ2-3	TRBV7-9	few	ASSKTDGDTQY
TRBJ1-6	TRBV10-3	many	AISRDRGSSPLH
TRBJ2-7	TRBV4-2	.	ASSPFPGLAYEQY
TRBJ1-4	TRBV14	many	ASSQDFVGGSEKLF
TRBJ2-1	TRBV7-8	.	ASSFPLAVGDHSNEQF
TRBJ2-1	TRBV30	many	AWSVGLGYNEQF
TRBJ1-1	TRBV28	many	ASSVKNTEAF
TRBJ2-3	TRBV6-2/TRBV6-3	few	ASGSPRRLSDTQY
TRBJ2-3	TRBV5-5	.	ASSLDPTGDTQY
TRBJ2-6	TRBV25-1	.	ASSESRSGANVLT